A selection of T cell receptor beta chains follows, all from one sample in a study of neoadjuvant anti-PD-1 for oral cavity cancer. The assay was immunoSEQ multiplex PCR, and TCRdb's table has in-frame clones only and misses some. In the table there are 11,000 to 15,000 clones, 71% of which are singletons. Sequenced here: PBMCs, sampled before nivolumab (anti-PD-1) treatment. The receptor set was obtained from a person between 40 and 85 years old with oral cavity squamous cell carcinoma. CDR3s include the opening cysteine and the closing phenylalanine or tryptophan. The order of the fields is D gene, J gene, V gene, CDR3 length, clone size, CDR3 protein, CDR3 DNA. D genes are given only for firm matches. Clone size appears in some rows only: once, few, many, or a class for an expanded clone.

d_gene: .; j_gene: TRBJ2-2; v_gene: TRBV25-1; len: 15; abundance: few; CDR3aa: CASSEYMGDTGELFF; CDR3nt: TGTGCCAGCAGTGAATACATGGGCGACACCGGGGAGCTGTTTTTT
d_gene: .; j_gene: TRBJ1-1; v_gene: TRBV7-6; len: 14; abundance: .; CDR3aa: CASSPSERVVGAFF; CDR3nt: TGTGCCAGCAGCCCGTCCGAGAGGGTCGTAGGCGCTTTCTTT
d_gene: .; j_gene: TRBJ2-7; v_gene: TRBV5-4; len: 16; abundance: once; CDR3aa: CASSPGGNQGAYEQYF; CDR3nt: TGTGCCAGCAGCCCGGGGGGTAACCAGGGGGCTTACGAGCAGTACTTC
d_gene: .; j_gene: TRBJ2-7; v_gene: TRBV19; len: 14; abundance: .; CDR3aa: CATQRQIGGYEQYF; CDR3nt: TGTGCCACCCAACGTCAGATAGGAGGCTACGAGCAGTACTTC
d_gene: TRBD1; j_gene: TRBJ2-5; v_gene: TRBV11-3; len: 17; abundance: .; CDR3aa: CASSFLGQGARGETQYF; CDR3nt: TGTGCCAGCAGCTTTCTGGGACAGGGGGCAAGAGGAGAGACCCAGTACTTC
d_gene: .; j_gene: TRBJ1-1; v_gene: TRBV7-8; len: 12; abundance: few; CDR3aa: CASSPVGLGAFF; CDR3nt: TGTGCCAGCAGCCCCGTGGGCCTCGGAGCTTTCTTT
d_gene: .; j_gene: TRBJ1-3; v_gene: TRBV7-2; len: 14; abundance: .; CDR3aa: CASSIPYRGNPIYF; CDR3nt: TGTGCCAGCAGCATACCCTACCGGGGGAACCCCATATATTTT
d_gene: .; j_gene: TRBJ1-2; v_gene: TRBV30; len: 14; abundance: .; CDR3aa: CAWSVRGRNYGYTF; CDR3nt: TGTGCCTGGAGTGTTAGGGGCCGAAACTATGGCTACACCTTC
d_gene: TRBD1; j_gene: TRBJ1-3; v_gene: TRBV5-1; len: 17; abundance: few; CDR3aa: CASSLGGAMLSGNTIYF; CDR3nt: TGCGCCAGCAGCCTAGGGGGCGCGATGTTATCTGGAAACACCATATATTTT
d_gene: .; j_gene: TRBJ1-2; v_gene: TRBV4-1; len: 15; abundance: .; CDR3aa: CASRSPTGRNYGYTF; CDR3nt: TGCGCCAGCAGGTCTCCGACAGGTCGGAACTATGGCTACACCTTC
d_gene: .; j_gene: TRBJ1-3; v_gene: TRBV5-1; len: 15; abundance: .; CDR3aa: CASSLTGISGNTIYF; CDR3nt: TGCGCCAGCAGCCTAACAGGTATCTCTGGAAACACCATATATTTT
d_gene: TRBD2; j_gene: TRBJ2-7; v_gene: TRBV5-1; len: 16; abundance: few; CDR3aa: CASSETSGRVPYEQYF; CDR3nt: TGCGCCAGCAGCGAGACTAGCGGGAGGGTTCCCTACGAGCAGTACTTC
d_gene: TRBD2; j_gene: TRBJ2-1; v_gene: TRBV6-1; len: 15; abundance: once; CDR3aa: CASKEASGSYNEQFF; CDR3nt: TGTGCCAGCAAGGAAGCTAGCGGGTCCTACAATGAGCAGTTCTTC
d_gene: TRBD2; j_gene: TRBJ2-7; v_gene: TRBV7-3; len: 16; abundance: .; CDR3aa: CASSLIGGTSGNEQYF; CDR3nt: TGTGCCAGCAGCTTAATTGGGGGGACTAGCGGAAACGAGCAGTACTTC
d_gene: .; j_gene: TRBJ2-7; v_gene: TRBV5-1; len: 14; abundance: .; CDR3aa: CASSLDWGSYEQYF; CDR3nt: TGCGCCAGCAGCTTGGATTGGGGCTCCTACGAGCAGTACTTC
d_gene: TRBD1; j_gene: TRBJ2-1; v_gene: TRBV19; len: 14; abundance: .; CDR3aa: CASRRDRVYNEQFF; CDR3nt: TGTGCCAGTCGCCGGGACAGGGTATACAATGAGCAGTTCTTC
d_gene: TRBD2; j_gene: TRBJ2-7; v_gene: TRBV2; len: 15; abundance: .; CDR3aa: CAIRGSGALRYEQYF; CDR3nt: TGTGCCATTAGGGGTAGCGGGGCGCTACGCTACGAGCAGTACTTC
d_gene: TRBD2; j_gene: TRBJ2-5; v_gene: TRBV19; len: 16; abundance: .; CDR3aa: CASSELAGGPWETQYF; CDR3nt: TGTGCCAGTAGCGAGCTAGCGGGAGGGCCGTGGGAGACCCAGTACTTC
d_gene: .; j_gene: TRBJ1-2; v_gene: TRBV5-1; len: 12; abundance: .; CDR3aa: CASSLVGYGYTF; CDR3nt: TGCGCCAGCAGCTTGGTCGGCTATGGCTACACCTTC
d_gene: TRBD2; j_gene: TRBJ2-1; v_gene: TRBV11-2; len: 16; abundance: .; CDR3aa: CASSLTSGNSYNEQFF; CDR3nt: TGTGCCAGCAGCTTAACTAGCGGGAATTCCTACAATGAGCAGTTCTTC
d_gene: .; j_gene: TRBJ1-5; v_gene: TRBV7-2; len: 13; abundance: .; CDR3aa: CASSLSSNQPQHF; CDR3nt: TGTGCCAGCAGCCTTAGCTCAAATCAGCCCCAGCATTTT
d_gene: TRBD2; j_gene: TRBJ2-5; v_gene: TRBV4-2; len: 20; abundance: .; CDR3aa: CASSQGRERLAGGLEETQYF; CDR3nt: TGTGCCAGCAGCCAAGGAAGGGAGCGACTAGCGGGAGGACTCGAAGAGACCCAGTACTTC
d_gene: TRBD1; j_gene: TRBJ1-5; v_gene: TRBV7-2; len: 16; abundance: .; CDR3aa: CASSLGGTGLNQPQHF; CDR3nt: TGTGCCAGCAGCCTGGGGGGGACAGGGCTCAATCAGCCCCAGCATTTT
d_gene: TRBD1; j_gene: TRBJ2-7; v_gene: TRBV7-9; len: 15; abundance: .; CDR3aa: CASSHSGTGGREQYF; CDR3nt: TGTGCCAGCAGCCACTCCGGGACAGGGGGCCGCGAGCAGTACTTC
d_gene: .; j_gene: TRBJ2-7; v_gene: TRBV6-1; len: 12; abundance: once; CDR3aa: CASSGAPYEQYF; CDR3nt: TGTGCCAGCAGTGGTGCTCCCTACGAGCAGTACTTC
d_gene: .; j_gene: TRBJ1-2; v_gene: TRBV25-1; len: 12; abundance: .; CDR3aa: CASSKGNYGYTF; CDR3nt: TGTGCCAGTAGCAAGGGTAACTATGGCTACACCTTC
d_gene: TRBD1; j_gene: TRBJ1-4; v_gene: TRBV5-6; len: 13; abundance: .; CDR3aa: CASSLGTGGKLFF; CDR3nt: TGTGCCAGCAGCCTCGGGACAGGGGGAAAACTGTTTTTT
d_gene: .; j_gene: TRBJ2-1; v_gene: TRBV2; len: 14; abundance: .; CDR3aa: CARSSGSSYNEQFF; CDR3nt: TGTGCCAGGTCGAGCGGTAGCTCCTACAATGAGCAGTTCTTC
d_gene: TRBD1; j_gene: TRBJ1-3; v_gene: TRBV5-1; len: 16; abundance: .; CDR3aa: CASSTDRSSSGNTIYF; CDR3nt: TGCGCCAGCAGCACGGACAGGTCGAGCTCTGGAAACACCATATATTTT
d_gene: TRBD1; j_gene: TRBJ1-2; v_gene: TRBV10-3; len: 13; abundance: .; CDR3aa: CAISVGQEDGYTF; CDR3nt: TGTGCCATCAGTGTAGGACAGGAGGATGGCTACACCTTC
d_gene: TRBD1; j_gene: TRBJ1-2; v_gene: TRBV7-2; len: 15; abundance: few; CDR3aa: CASSFGQGNNYGYTF; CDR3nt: TGTGCCAGCAGCTTCGGACAGGGAAATAACTATGGCTACACCTTC